This is a list of T cell receptor beta chains from one sample in a study of beta chain features in type 1 diabetes. Generated by immunoSEQ multiplex PCR, the TCRdb table keeps only in-frame clones and is missing some. The data hold some 40,000 clones, with 49% observed a single time. Source material: central memory CD4+ T cells from blood. Receptors were obtained from a woman aged 18-29 years in good health. Both conserved end residues are part of each CDR3. The D gene is left open where the match is weak. The listing skips clone size in some rows; elsewhere it reads once, few, many or a size class.

TRBV7-3	TRBJ1-5	.	.	TGTGCCAGCAGCCCGCGGCCGGGTCAGCCCCAGCATTTT	CASSPRPGQPQHF
TRBV5-6	TRBJ1-1	.	TRBD1	TGTGCCAGCAGCTTGGGGACAGGTATGAACACTGAAGCTTTCTTT	CASSLGTGMNTEAFF
TRBV2	TRBJ2-3	.	.	TGTGCCAGCAGTGAAACGGGAGATACGCAGTATTTT	CASSETGDTQYF
TRBV10-3	TRBJ2-3	.	TRBD2	TGTGCCGGTTCGGCGGGAGGGCCGACAGATACGCAGTATTTT	CAGSAGGPTDTQYF
TRBV2	TRBJ2-6	.	.	TGTGCCAGCAAAACAGGGCTGATCATCTCTGGGGCCAACGTCCTGACTTTC	CASKTGLIISGANVLTF
TRBV19	TRBJ1-1	few	TRBD1	TGTGCCTGTGACAGGGGGCCGAGCACTGAAGCTTTCTTT	CACDRGPSTEAFF
TRBV6-5	TRBJ2-1	once	TRBD2	TGTGCCAGCAGTTACTATCGGACTAGCGATGAGCAGTTCTTC	CASSYYRTSDEQFF
TRBV29-1	TRBJ1-4	medium-sized	TRBD1	TGCAGCGGGTGGGACAGCCAATATGAAAAACTGTTTTTT	CSGWDSQYEKLFF
TRBV5-4	TRBJ1-1	few	.	TGTGCCAGCAGCTTGGCGGCGGGGGGGAACACTGAAGCTTTCTTT	CASSLAAGGNTEAFF
TRBV4-2	TRBJ2-1	.	TRBD2	TGTGCCAGCAGCCAAGATTCTGTACTAGCGGGGGGTAATGAGCAGTTCTTC	CASSQDSVLAGGNEQFF
TRBV6-5	TRBJ2-7	.	.	TGTGCCAGCAGTTACAGGGGGGACTACTCCTACGAGCAGTACTTC	CASSYRGDYSYEQYF
TRBV7-2	TRBJ1-1	few	TRBD1	TGTGCCAGCAGCAGGGACAGTTACACTGAAGCTTTCTTT	CASSRDSYTEAFF
TRBV5-1	TRBJ2-5	.	.	TGCGCCAGCAGCCTAGGACAACAAGAGACCCAGTACTTC	CASSLGQQETQYF
TRBV29-1	TRBJ2-7	medium-sized	TRBD2	TGCAGCGTTGGACTAGCGGGGGGCTATGAGCAGTACTTC	CSVGLAGGYEQYF
TRBV18	TRBJ2-7	.	.	TGTGCCAGCTCACCCGCCGCCGTGCGCTCCTACGAGCAGTACTTC	CASSPAAVRSYEQYF
TRBV29-1	TRBJ2-3	.	TRBD2	TGCAGCGTGGGACCTAGCGGGAGTGCAGATACGCAGTATTTT	CSVGPSGSADTQYF
TRBV7-8	TRBJ1-3	.	.	TGTGCCAGCAGCTTAGAGGTCCTCGACAGGAGCTCTGGAAACACCATATATTTT	CASSLEVLDRSSGNTIYF
TRBV6-5	TRBJ1-4	.	TRBD1	TGTGCCAGCAGGGGACAGGGCTGGGATGAAAAACTGTTTTTT	CASRGQGWDEKLFF
TRBV5-1	TRBJ2-2	.	.	TGCGCCAGCAGCTTGCGACAGGACGGGGCCGGGGAGCTGTTTTTT	CASSLRQDGAGELFF
TRBV15	TRBJ2-7	.	TRBD1	TGTGCCACCAGCAGGGCCACCAGCAACCCTTCTAAGACAGGGCTCTTCTACGAGCAGTACTTC	CATSRATSNPSKTGLFYEQYF
TRBV5-5	TRBJ2-1	few	.	TGTGCCACCGGGAGTAATGAGCAGTTCTTC	CATGSNEQFF
TRBV18	TRBJ2-1	few	.	TGTGCCAGCTCACCAACCCAGGGGAAGTACAATGAGCAGTTCTTC	CASSPTQGKYNEQFF